This note documents a single TCR beta chain sequence. The CDR3 is made up of 14 amino acids. Trimming removed 11 bases from V and 3 bases from J, with 17 bases in between. CDR1 is MDHEN, CDR2 SYDVKM, per germline. Both subsets, CD45RA+ naive and CD45RA-negative memory, were split from the CD4+ cells. The protocol was immunoSEQ multiplex PCR, while the TCRdb copy is restricted to in-frame clones and leaves out a portion. The table includes roughly 640,000 clones, around two thirds detected once. These data belong to a study of shared clonotypes between healthy human individuals. The chain combines TRBV28 with TRBJ1-5; a possible D gene is TRBD1 (6 bases). This clonotype originated in a woman under 40 in good health. Input material: memory CD4+ T cells sorted from blood. The sample's subset: CD45RA-negative fraction. The CDR3 coding sequence is TGTGCCGCGAAGATTGGGACAAACAATCAGCCCCAGCATTTT. The encoded protein is CAAKIGTNNQPQHF.